The 29 T cell receptor beta chains below come from one sample, sequenced in a study of human T cells and chemical hapten exposure. Time point in this sample: patch test 1, 2 weeks after DPC sensitization. Treatment indicated: therapeutic diphenylcyclopropenone sensitization with weekly scalp DPC. TCRdb processed the RACE reads anew with MiXCR; each CDR3 protein has one entry. The table has some 49,000 distinct CDR3 sequences, 8% to 9.5% seen once. The specimen was whole blood, collected in connection with sensitization to the hapten diphenylcyclopropenone (DPC). Receptor source: a woman aged 45-59 years with alopecia areata. Some clones in this sample may be carry-over from other donors' samples.

The table lists this clonotype with many counts. CDR3 in amino acids: CSVECRDYSNQPQHF. CDR3 nucleotides: TGCAGCGTGGAGTGCAGGGACTATAGCAATCAGCCCCAGCATTTT. The chain has TRBV29-1 and TRBJ1-5; TRBD1 is a possible D gene (5 bases). The length of the CDR3 is 15 residues. The ends were cut back, 6 bases at V and 0 bases at J, with 15 bases in the middle. CDR1 is SQVTM and CDR2 is ANQGSEA in the germline V gene.

This clonotype has ten or more counts. This sequence joins TRBV3-1 and TRBJ2-1; the D gene is possibly TRBD2 (5 bases). The CDR3 has 13 residues. Trimming shortened V by 5 bases and J by 5 bases, and 10 bases separated the two germline ends. Germline lookup yields CDR1 LGHDT and CDR2 YNNKEL (reference sequence). Here the CDR3 reads CASSSRGNNEQFF. As DNA, the CDR3 is TGTGCCAGCAGCTCGAGAGGGAACAATGAGCAGTTCTTC.

J is TRBJ1-5 and V is TRBV9; the D gene is possibly TRBD1 (6 bases). Trimming removed 7 bases from V and 5 bases from J, with 19 bases in between. This CDR3 has 15 residues. Germline V gene lookup returns CDR1 SGDLS and CDR2 YYNGEE. The CDR3 loop reads CASSGQGSPHQPQHF. CDR3 sequence (DNA): TGTGCCAGCTCGGGGCAGGGGTCCCCACATCAGCCCCAGCATTTT.

This clonotype came up many times. The chain recombines TRBV19 with TRBJ2-1; possible D gene TRBD2, 6 bases. CDR1 is LNHDA and CDR2 is SQIVND in the germline V gene (reference sequence). The CDR3 is 14 residues long. Trimming shortened V by 6 bases and J by 2 bases, and 11 bases separated the two germline ends. This CDR3 reads CASRVSGAYNEQFF. CDR3 DNA: TGTGCCAGTAGGGTATCGGGAGCCTACAATGAGCAGTTCTTC.

This clonotype was detected ten times or more. The chain recombines TRBV27 with TRBJ1-2; the D is unclear. The V gene lost 1 base and the J gene lost 4 bases, with 13 bases spanning the gap. Germline loops: CDR1 MNHEY, CDR2 SMNVEV (reference sequence). CDR3 length: 15 amino acids. The CDR3 sequence is CASSLYSSAGYGYTF. The DNA of the CDR3 is TGTGCCAGCAGTTTATACAGCTCGGCGGGCTATGGCTACACCTTC.

The chain has TRBV20-1 and TRBJ1-1, with D perhaps matching TRBD1 (5 bases). The ends were cut back, 3 bases at V and 3 bases at J, with 11 bases in the middle. The CDR3 length is 13 residues. From germline, CDR1 is DFQATT and CDR2 SNEGSKA (reference sequence). In DNA form, the CDR3 reads TGCAGTGCTAGGATCGCGGGGGACACTGAAGCTTTCTTT. Its protein is CSARIAGDTEAFF.

This clonotype was detected ten times or more. The chain combines TRBV7-2 with TRBJ1-2, with 11 positions matching TRBD1. The V gene end was trimmed by 5 bases and the J gene end by 8 bases; junction bases not matched to a gene: 4. CDR1 is SGHTA and CDR2 is FQGNSA in the germline V gene. The length of the CDR3 is 13 residues. The CDR3 loop is CASSPDRGLGYTF. In DNA form, the CDR3 reads TGTGCCAGCAGCCCGGACAGGGGGCTCGGCTACACCTTC.

This clonotype was observed at least ten times. DNA for the CDR3: TGTGCCAGCAGCTCCGACAGGACTCTATTTCGAGGGGCCAACGTCCTGACTTTC. The encoded protein is CASSSDRTLFRGANVLTF. This sequence joins TRBV5-6 and TRBJ2-6; TRBD1 is a possible D gene (6 bases). The CDR3 sequence is 18 residues long. V was pared by 3 bases and J by 4 bases, with 20 bases between. The germline V gene has CDR1 SGHDT and CDR2 YYEEEE.

In this sample, this clonotype turned up many times. The chain couples TRBV6-5 to TRBJ2-1; 7 bases are shared with TRBD2. V was pared by 5 bases and J by 8 bases, with 12 bases of the junction left unmatched. CDR3 length: 15 amino acids. The germline CDR1 and CDR2 sequences are MNHEY and SVGAGI. In DNA form, the CDR3 reads TGTGCCAGCAGTAGAGGAGCGGGATGGACGGATGAGCAGTTCTTC. Amino acids: CASSRGAGWTDEQFF.

The sample holds many counts of this clonotype. The chain combines TRBV27 with TRBJ1-5; D is unclear. CDR1 is MNHEY, CDR2 SMNVEV, per germline (reference sequence). V lost 6 bases and J lost 0, with 9 bases in between. The CDR3 has 14 residues. CDR3 loop: CASSLRDSNQPQHF. Written as DNA, the CDR3 is TGTGCCAGCAGCCTGAGGGATAGCAATCAGCCCCAGCATTTT.

This clonotype was seen repeatedly, ten times or more. J is TRBJ2-7 and V is TRBV4-1; D possibly corresponds to TRBD1 (5 bases). This CDR3 has 16 residues. Germline loops: CDR1 MGHRA, CDR2 YSYEKL. V shed 4 bases and J shed 3 bases, with 19 bases lying between them. The CDR3 nucleotides read TGCGCCAGCAGCCTACAGTCGGCAGGGAATCTCTACGAGCAGTACTTC. It codes for CASSLQSAGNLYEQYF.

This chain joins TRBV7-9 and TRBJ1-2; D is ambiguous. Deletions cut 7 bases from V and 1 base from J, with 16 bases between. CDR1 and CDR2 (germline): SEHNR, FQNEAQ (reference sequence). CDR3 length: 15 residues. The DNA of the CDR3 is TGTGCCAGCAACCCTGCGGGGATCGGTAACTATGGCTACACCTTC. The encoded protein is CASNPAGIGNYGYTF.

The chain employs TRBV7-9 and TRBJ1-2; 7 nucleotides match TRBD1. CDR1 is SEHNR and CDR2 is FQNEAQ in the germline V gene (reference sequence). The CDR3 is 13 residues long. Unmatched junction bases numbered 7, after V lost 5 bases and J lost 7 bases. The CDR3, as DNA: TGTGCCAGCAGCCGGGACAGTGAAAGTGGCTACACCTTC. It yields the protein CASSRDSESGYTF.

This clonotype turned up a few times. The chain joins TRBV18 to TRBJ1-1, with D uncertain. Trimming took off 4 bases at V and 8 bases at J, with 14 bases between the two ends. The CDR3 contains 13 residues. Germline CDR1 and CDR2: KGHSH and LQKENI. The CDR3 sequence is CASSQGSDLEAFF. The CDR3 DNA reads TGTGCCAGCTCACAGGGCTCGGACCTCGAAGCTTTCTTT.

This clonotype has more than one count but fewer than ten. This chain uses TRBV7-7 with TRBJ2-1; either TRBD1 or TRBD2 may supply D (5 bases each). The V end lost 5 bases, the J end lost 0 bases, and 11 bases lay between the germline ends. The CDR3 covers 15 residues. Germline CDR1 reads SSHAT; CDR2 reads FNYEAQ (reference sequence). CDR3 loop: CASSPGANSYNEQFF. The DNA of the CDR3 is TGTGCCAGCAGCCCCGGGGCAAACTCCTACAATGAGCAGTTCTTC.

This clonotype was observed at least ten times. V is TRBV9 and J is TRBJ2-3, with D possibly matching TRBD2 (6 bases). V gave up 2 bases and J gave up 4 bases, with 17 bases separating them. The germline CDR1 and CDR2 sequences are SGDLS and YYNGEE. The CDR3 contains 16 residues. CDR3 coding DNA: TGTGCCAGCAGCGTGGACTATAACCCCCAACCAGATACGCAGTATTTT. Translation: CASSVDYNPQPDTQYF. Full variable domain (outside the CDR3, taken from reference TRBV9 and TRBJ2-3): DSGVTQTPKHLITATGQRVTLRCSPRSGDLSVYWYQQSLDQGLQFLIQYYNGEERAKGNILERFSAQQFPDLHSELNLSSLELGDSALYFCASSVDYNPQPDTQYFGPGTRLTVL.

This clonotype came up many times. The CDR3 nucleotides read TGTGCCAGCAGAGCCCGGACAGTTAACACCGGGGAGCTGTTTTTT. Translation gives CASRARTVNTGELFF. The rearrangement links TRBV6-5 to TRBJ2-2, with TRBD1 as a possible D gene (6 bases). There are 15 residues in the CDR3. V gave up 6 bases and J gave up 2 bases, with 13 bases separating them. Germline CDR1 MNHEY, CDR2 SVGAGI.

This clonotype has a count of ten or more. The rearrangement links TRBV7-2 to TRBJ1-6; D is uncertain. V lost 3 bases, J lost 4 bases, and 13 bases lay in between. The germline CDR1 and CDR2 sequences are SGHTA and FQGNSA. The CDR3 has 16 residues. DNA for the CDR3: TGTGCCAGCAGCTTTCCGGATTCGGGATATAATTCACCCCTCCACTTT. Translation gives CASSFPDSGYNSPLHF.

This clonotype was recorded at least ten times. This rearrangement joins TRBV7-2 to TRBJ1-4, with 7 positions matching TRBD1. V gave up 5 bases and J gave up 5 bases; unmatched junction bases: 5. Germline values: CDR1 SGHTA, CDR2 FQGNSA. CDR3 size: 14 residues. CDR3 coding DNA: TGTGCCAGCAGCGTCCGGGACAGAAATGAAAAACTGTTTTTT. Its translation: CASSVRDRNEKLFF.

The chain employs TRBV12-3 or TRBV12-4 and TRBJ2-1, with TRBD2 identical over 8 bases. The length of the CDR3 is 15 residues. Unmatched junction bases numbered 8, after V lost 5 bases and J lost 5 bases. For the CDR3, the DNA is TGTGCCAGCAGTCGCCCCGGGACTAGAGACAATGAGCAGTTCTTC. Translating it yields CASSRPGTRDNEQFF.

The sample holds many counts of this clonotype. J is TRBJ2-1 and V is TRBV6-2 or TRBV6-3; 10 nucleotides agree with TRBD2. The CDR3 is 17 residues long. V shed 7 bases and J 0 bases; nucleotides not matched to a gene: 9. Germline V gene lookup returns CDR1 MNHEY and CDR2 SVGEGT. CDR3 loop: CASNELAGWSSYNEQFF. The CDR3 DNA sequence: TGTGCCAGCAACGAACTAGCGGGGTGGAGCTCCTACAATGAGCAGTTCTTC.

This clonotype was observed a few times. The chain has TRBV10-3 and TRBJ2-7; TRBD2 is a possible D gene (5 bases). The CDR3 totals 10 residues. Trimming took off 9 bases at V and 7 bases at J, with 10 bases between the two ends. In germline, CDR1 is ENHRY, CDR2 SYGVKD. The CDR3 reads CAILVWEQYF. CDR3 DNA sequence: TGTGCCATACTAGTCTGGGAGCAGTACTTC.

There are many counts of this clonotype. This sequence joins TRBV4-1 and TRBJ1-2; D is uncertain. This CDR3 spans 15 amino acids. The V gene lost 3 bases and the J gene lost 3 bases, with 14 bases spanning the gap. Germline loops: CDR1 MGHRA, CDR2 YSYEKL. The CDR3 loop reads CASSQNAATDYGYTF. The CDR3 nucleotides are TGCGCCAGCAGCCAGAACGCTGCCACGGACTATGGCTACACCTTC.

The chain uses TRBV20-1 and TRBJ1-1; a weak D match, TRBD1 (5 bases). The CDR3 is 15 residues long. Per germline, CDR1 DFQATT and CDR2 SNEGSKA (reference sequence). The germline V and J ends were trimmed by 1 base and 4 bases, with 16 bases remaining between them. This chain's CDR3 is CSARVRRAGSTEAFF. As DNA, the CDR3 is TGCAGTGCTAGAGTCCGCAGGGCAGGGAGCACTGAAGCTTTCTTT.

This clonotype was seen a few times. The J gene is TRBJ1-2, the V gene TRBV7-2, with TRBD1 as a possible D gene (6 bases). The germline V gene has CDR1 SGHTA and CDR2 FQGNSA. The V end was cut by 0 bases, the J end by 5 bases, with 10 bases between. The CDR3 sequence is 14 residues long. CDR3 in DNA: TGTGCCAGCAGCTTAGCCGTTCAGGGGTATGGCTACACCTTC. Residues: CASSLAVQGYGYTF.

There are many counts of this clonotype. The chain links TRBV7-8 to TRBJ2-1; D gene unclear. Germline CDR1 reads SGHVS; CDR2 reads FQNEAQ. V lost 5 bases and J 8 bases, leaving 13 bases between the germline ends. The CDR3 is 13 residues long. The CDR3 sequence: CASSPRVDDEQFF. For the CDR3, the DNA is TGTGCCAGCAGCCCTAGAGTGGACGATGAGCAGTTCTTC.

The V call is TRBV7-7, the J call TRBJ2-3; D unresolved. V gave up 2 bases and J gave up 6 bases, with 9 bases separating them. CDR3 size: 13 residues. The germline V gene encodes CDR1 SSHAT and CDR2 FNYEAQ (reference sequence). Here the CDR3 reads CASSLLMGDTQYF. The CDR3 DNA reads TGTGCCAGCAGCTTACTTATGGGTGATACGCAGTATTTT.

This clonotype was observed a handful of times. This rearrangement joins TRBV6-2 or TRBV6-3 to TRBJ2-2, with a tentative D call TRBD2 (5 bases). Germline V gives CDR1 MNHEY, CDR2 SVGEGT. This CDR3 is built from 15 residues. V gave up 5 bases and J gave up 1 base, with 11 bases separating them. Here the CDR3 reads CASSEGGRNTGELFF. In DNA form, the CDR3 reads TGTGCCAGCAGTGAAGGAGGCAGGAACACCGGGGAGCTGTTTTTT.

This clonotype was counted only a few times. DNA for the CDR3: TGCAGCGTTGTCACAGGAGGGGATGGCTACACCTTC. It is translated as CSVVTGGDGYTF. The V and J genes are TRBV29-1 and TRBJ1-2; a weak D match, TRBD1 (5 bases). The V gene lost 4 bases and the J gene lost 6 bases, with 12 bases spanning the gap. The CDR3 totals 12 residues. Germline V gene sequence: CDR1 SQVTM, CDR2 ANQGSEA.